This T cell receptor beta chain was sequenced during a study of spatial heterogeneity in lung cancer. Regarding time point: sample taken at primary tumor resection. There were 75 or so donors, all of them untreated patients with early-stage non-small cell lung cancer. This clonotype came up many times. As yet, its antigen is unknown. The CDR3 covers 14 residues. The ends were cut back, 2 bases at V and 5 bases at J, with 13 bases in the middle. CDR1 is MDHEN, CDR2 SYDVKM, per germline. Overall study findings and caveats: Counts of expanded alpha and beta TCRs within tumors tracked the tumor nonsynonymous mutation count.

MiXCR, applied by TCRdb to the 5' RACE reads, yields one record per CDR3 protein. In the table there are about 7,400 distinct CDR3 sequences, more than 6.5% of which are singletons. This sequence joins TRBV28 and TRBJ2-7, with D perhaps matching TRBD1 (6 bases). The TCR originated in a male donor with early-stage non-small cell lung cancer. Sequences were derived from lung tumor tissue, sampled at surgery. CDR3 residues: CASSLIAGAHEQYF. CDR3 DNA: TGTGCCAGCAGTTTAATAGCAGGGGCACACGAGCAGTACTTC. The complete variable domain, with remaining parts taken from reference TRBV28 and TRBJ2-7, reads DVKVTQSSRYLVKRTGEKVFLECVQDMDHENMFWYRQDPGLGLRLIYFSYDVKMKEKGDIPEGYSVSREKKERFSLILESASTNQTSMYLCASSLIAGAHEQYFGPGTRLTVT.